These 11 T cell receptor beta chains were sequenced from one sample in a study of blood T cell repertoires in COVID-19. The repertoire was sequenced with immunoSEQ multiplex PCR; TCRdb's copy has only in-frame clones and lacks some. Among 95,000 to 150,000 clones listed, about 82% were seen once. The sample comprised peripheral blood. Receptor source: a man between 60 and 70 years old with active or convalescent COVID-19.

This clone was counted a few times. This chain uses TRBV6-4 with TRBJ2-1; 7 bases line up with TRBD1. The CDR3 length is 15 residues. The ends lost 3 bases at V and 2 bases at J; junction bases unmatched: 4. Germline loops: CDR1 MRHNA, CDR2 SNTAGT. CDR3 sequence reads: CASSEWDSPYNEQFF. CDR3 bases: TGTGCCAGCAGTGAATGGGACAGTCCCTACAATGAGCAGTTCTTC.

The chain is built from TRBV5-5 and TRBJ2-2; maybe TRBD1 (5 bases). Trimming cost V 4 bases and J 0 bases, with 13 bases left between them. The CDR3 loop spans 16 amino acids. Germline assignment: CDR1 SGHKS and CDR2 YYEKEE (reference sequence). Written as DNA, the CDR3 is TGTGCCAGCAGCCTTCGGACACTTACGAACACCGGGGAGCTGTTTTTT. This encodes CASSLRTLTNTGELFF.

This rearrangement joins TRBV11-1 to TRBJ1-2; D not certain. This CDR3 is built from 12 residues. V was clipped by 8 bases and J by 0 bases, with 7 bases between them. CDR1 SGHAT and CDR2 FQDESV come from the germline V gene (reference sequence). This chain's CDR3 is CASGRANYGYTF. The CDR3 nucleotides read TGTGCCAGCGGGCGAGCTAACTATGGCTACACCTTC.

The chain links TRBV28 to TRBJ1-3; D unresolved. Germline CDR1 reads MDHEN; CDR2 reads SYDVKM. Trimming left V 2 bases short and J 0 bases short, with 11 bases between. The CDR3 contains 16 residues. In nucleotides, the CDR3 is TGTGCCAGCAGTTTAACCCCCTCACTCTCTGGAAACACCATATATTTT. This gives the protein CASSLTPSLSGNTIYF. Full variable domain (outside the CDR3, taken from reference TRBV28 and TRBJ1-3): DVKVTQSSRYLVKRTGEKVFLECVQDMDHENMFWYRQDPGLGLRLIYFSYDVKMKEKGDIPEGYSVSREKKERFSLILESASTNQTSMYLCASSLTPSLSGNTIYFGEGSWLTVV.

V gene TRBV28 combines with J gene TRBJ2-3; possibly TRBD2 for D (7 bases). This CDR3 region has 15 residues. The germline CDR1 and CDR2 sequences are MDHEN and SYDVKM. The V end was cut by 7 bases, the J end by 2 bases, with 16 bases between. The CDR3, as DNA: TGTGCCAGCATTTCCGGGGGGCCGGACACAGATACGCAGTATTTT. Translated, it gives CASISGGPDTDTQYF.

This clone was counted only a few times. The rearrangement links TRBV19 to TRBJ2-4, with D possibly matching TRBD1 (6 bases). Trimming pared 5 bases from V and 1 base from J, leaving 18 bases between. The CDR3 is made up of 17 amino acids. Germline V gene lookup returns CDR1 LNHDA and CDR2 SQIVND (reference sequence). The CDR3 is CASSAGQLRRAKNIQYF. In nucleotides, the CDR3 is TGTGCCAGTAGTGCCGGACAGTTACGGAGGGCCAAAAACATTCAGTACTTC.

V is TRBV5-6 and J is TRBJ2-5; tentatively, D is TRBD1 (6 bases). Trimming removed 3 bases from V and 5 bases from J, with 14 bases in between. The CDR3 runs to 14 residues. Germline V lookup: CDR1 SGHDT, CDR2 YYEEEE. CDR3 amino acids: CASSYRVLGETQYF. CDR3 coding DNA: TGTGCCAGCAGCTACAGGGTATTGGGCGAGACCCAGTACTTC. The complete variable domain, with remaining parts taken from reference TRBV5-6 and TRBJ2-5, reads DAGVTQSPTHLIKTRGQQVTLRCSPKSGHDTVSWYQQALGQGPQFIFQYYEEEERQRGNFPDRFSGHQFPNYSSELNVNALLLGDSALYLCASSYRVLGETQYFGPGTRLLVL.

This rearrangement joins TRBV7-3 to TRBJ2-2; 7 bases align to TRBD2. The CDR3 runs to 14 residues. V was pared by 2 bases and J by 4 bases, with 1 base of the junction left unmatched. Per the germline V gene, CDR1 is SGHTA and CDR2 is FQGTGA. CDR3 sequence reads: CASSLREATGELFF. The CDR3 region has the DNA TGTGCCAGCAGCTTACGGGAGGCCACCGGGGAGCTGTTTTTT. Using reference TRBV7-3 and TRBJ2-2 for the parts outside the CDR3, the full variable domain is GAGVSQTPSNKVTEKGKYVELRCDPISGHTALYWYRQSLGQGPEFLIYFQGTGAADDSGLPNDRFFAVRPEGSVSTLKIQRTERGDSAVYLCASSLREATGELFFGEGSRLTVL.

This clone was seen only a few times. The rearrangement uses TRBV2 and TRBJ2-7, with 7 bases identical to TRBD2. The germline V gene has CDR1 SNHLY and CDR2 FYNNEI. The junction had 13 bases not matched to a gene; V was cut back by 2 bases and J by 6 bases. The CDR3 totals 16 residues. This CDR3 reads CASSELELARAGEQYF. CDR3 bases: TGTGCCAGCAGTGAATTGGAACTAGCGAGAGCGGGCGAGCAGTACTTC.

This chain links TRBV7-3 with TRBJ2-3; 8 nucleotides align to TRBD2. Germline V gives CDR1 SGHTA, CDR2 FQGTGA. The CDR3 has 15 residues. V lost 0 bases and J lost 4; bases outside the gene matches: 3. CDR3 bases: TGTGCCAGCAGCTTAACTCGGACTAGCTCAGATACGCAGTATTTT. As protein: CASSLTRTSSDTQYF.

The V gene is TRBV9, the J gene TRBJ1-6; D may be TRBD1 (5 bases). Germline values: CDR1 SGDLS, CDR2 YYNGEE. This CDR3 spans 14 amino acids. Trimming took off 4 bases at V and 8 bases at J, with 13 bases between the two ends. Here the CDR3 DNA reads TGTGCCAGCAGCCCAACTGGCAGGGATTCACCCCTCCACTTT. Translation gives CASSPTGRDSPLHF.